This TCR beta chain comes out of a study of CD8 T cells in ankylosing spondylitis (dated by TCRdb to about 2017). About the investigation overall: The study set out to find disease-linked TCR variants by profiling T cell receptor beta repertoires in ankylosing spondylitis patients and healthy donors. In total, the full study cohort was made up of nearly 110 healthy donors and roughly 27 ankylosing spondylitis patients. Samples of peripheral blood were taken, and for ankylosing spondylitis patients, synovial fluid was collected as well.

The full study reports these points: The disease-linked clones had a CD8+ phenotype and were found at relatively low frequencies in peripheral blood. The disease-linked clones were reported as significantly enriched in matched synovial fluid samples from ankylosing spondylitis patients. A TCR beta motif made up of several highly homologous amino acid variants appeared to be characteristic of blood from ankylosing spondylitis patients. Some TCR beta motif variants had previously been reported in synovial fluid and blood of reactive arthritis patients, which suggested common disease-initiation mechanisms.

This sample was sequenced with an Illumina MiSeq. TCR beta libraries were prepared by quantitative 5'-RACE with molecular barcodes. The study's processing was this. Disease-linked TCR variants were identified with a new computational method built on a probabilistic model of VDJ rearrangement. TCRdb reanalyzed the raw reads on its own, using fastp at Q25 for trimming and MiXCR for clone calling, and kept in-frame beta chains. Entries that share a CDR3 protein sequence are merged under the most common genes and DNA. These V and J calls rely on TCRdb rather than the paper's analysis. The sample records tens of thousands of distinct CDR3 sequences, about 15% of which are singletons. The ten biggest clones cover 25% to 30% of the sample. This clonotype was counted only a few times. Its antigen is unknown. Per-nucleotide qualities are absent, and no much larger clonotype sits a single base away. This sequence originates from a male donor with ankylosing spondylitis or in good health (not recorded which). Material for sequencing was blood.

The DNA sequence is as follows: TGTGCCAGCGGAAGTTGGGAGACCCAGTACTTC. The translation is CASGSWETQYF. In this chain, TRBV2 is recombined with TRBJ2-5; the D gene cannot be named for sure. Including the terminal cysteine and phenylalanine, the CDR3 comprises 11 residues. Only CDR3 DNA remains: 33 bases, in frame from the first base. The germline V gene specifies SNHLY as CDR1 and FYNNEI as CDR2. Trimming takes 8 bases from V and 5 bases from J, and the germline ends sit 9 bases apart.